This is a list of T cell receptor beta chains from one sample in a study of identical twins. Each CDR3 protein is one row after TCRdb ran MiXCR on the 5' RACE reads. The sample holds approximately 150,000 distinct CDR3 sequences, under 4.5% seen once. Source material: memory T cells sorted from blood. Source of these receptors: a man aged 18 to 29 in good health. Each CDR3 is given with its conserved first and last residue. Each record gives: D gene, V gene, J gene, clone size, CDR3 protein, CDR3 DNA. A D gene is named only where the DNA matches it firmly. A clone size is listed for some rows: how often the clone was seen (once, few, many), or a class if it is expanded.

D gene: -
V gene: TRBV6-4
J gene: TRBJ1-2
clone size: many
CDR3 protein: CAVSPGANYGYTF
CDR3 DNA: TGTGCAGTCTCCCCGGGGGCAAACTATGGCTACACCTTC

D gene: TRBD2
V gene: TRBV6-5
J gene: TRBJ2-5
clone size: many
CDR3 protein: CASRLKTSGKETQYF
CDR3 DNA: TGTGCCAGCAGATTAAAGACTAGCGGGAAAGAGACCCAGTACTTC

D gene: -
V gene: TRBV11-2
J gene: TRBJ1-1
clone size: many
CDR3 protein: CASSLDAKRPGTEAFF
CDR3 DNA: TGTGCCAGCAGCTTAGATGCCAAGCGCCCAGGGACTGAAGCTTTCTTT

D gene: TRBD2
V gene: TRBV11-1
J gene: TRBJ2-5
clone size: many
CDR3 protein: CASSPRMAGVGFQETQYF
CDR3 DNA: TGTGCCAGCAGCCCCCGTATGGCGGGAGTGGGCTTCCAAGAGACCCAGTACTTC

D gene: -
V gene: TRBV4-1
J gene: TRBJ1-1
clone size: many
CDR3 protein: CASRDYTEAFF
CDR3 DNA: TGCGCCAGCAGGGACTACACTGAAGCTTTCTTT

D gene: -
V gene: TRBV30
J gene: TRBJ2-1
clone size: many
CDR3 protein: CAWSRPNNEQFF
CDR3 DNA: TGTGCCTGGAGTCGTCCGAACAATGAGCAGTTCTTC

D gene: TRBD1
V gene: TRBV6-1
J gene: TRBJ1-2
clone size: many
CDR3 protein: CASSEAGGVRHGYTF
CDR3 DNA: TGTGCCAGCAGTGAAGCAGGGGGCGTAAGGCATGGCTACACCTTC

D gene: TRBD2
V gene: TRBV5-1
J gene: TRBJ2-1
clone size: many
CDR3 protein: CASSLAGLAGSDNEQFF
CDR3 DNA: TGCGCCAGCAGCTTGGCAGGACTAGCGGGTTCGGACAATGAGCAGTTCTTC

D gene: TRBD2
V gene: TRBV3-1
J gene: TRBJ2-1
clone size: -
CDR3 protein: CASSPRTSGAYNEQFF
CDR3 DNA: TGTGCCAGCAGCCCCCGGACTAGCGGGGCCTACAATGAGCAGTTCTTC

D gene: -
V gene: TRBV3-1
J gene: TRBJ2-1
clone size: many
CDR3 protein: CASSRTMTRGSYNEQFF
CDR3 DNA: TGTGCCAGCAGCCGTACTATGACTAGAGGTTCGTACAATGAGCAGTTCTTC

D gene: TRBD2
V gene: TRBV7-3
J gene: TRBJ2-3
clone size: many
CDR3 protein: CASSRAGGDTDTQYF
CDR3 DNA: TGTGCCAGCAGCCGAGCGGGAGGAGACACAGATACGCAGTATTTT

D gene: -
V gene: TRBV7-2
J gene: TRBJ2-2
clone size: many
CDR3 protein: CASSPRTAGELFF
CDR3 DNA: TGTGCCAGCAGCCCGAGGACAGCCGGGGAGCTGTTTTTT

D gene: -
V gene: TRBV10-3
J gene: TRBJ2-5
clone size: many
CDR3 protein: CAISEFRQETQYF
CDR3 DNA: TGTGCCATCAGTGAATTTCGCCAAGAGACCCAGTACTTC

D gene: TRBD1
V gene: TRBV5-1
J gene: TRBJ2-7
clone size: many
CDR3 protein: CASSLTGVYEQYF
CDR3 DNA: TGCGCCAGCAGTTTAACAGGGGTGTACGAGCAGTACTTC

D gene: -
V gene: TRBV7-8
J gene: TRBJ2-1
clone size: many
CDR3 protein: CASSAQTRMGSYNEQFF
CDR3 DNA: TGTGCCAGCAGCGCACAGACTAGGATGGGCTCCTACAATGAGCAGTTCTTC

D gene: -
V gene: TRBV3-1
J gene: TRBJ1-5
clone size: many
CDR3 protein: CASSLSPRQPQHF
CDR3 DNA: TGTGCCAGCAGCCTAAGTCCCCGGCAGCCCCAGCATTTT

D gene: -
V gene: TRBV18
J gene: TRBJ1-1
clone size: few
CDR3 protein: CASSQGPRAFF
CDR3 DNA: TGTGCCAGCTCACAGGGGCCTCGGGCTTTCTTT

D gene: -
V gene: TRBV4-2
J gene: TRBJ1-3
clone size: many
CDR3 protein: CASSQYLPIPTGNTIYF
CDR3 DNA: TGTGCCAGCAGCCAATATCTCCCAATACCTACTGGAAACACCATATATTTT

D gene: -
V gene: TRBV18
J gene: TRBJ1-5
clone size: few
CDR3 protein: CASSLPGPNQPQHF
CDR3 DNA: TGTGCCAGCTCACTGCCGGGTCCTAATCAGCCCCAGCATTTT

D gene: TRBD1
V gene: TRBV20-1
J gene: TRBJ1-1
clone size: many
CDR3 protein: CSARSGRQGHTEAFF
CDR3 DNA: TGCAGTGCTAGATCTGGGCGACAGGGGCACACTGAAGCTTTCTTT

D gene: TRBD1
V gene: TRBV12-3/TRBV12-4
J gene: TRBJ2-7
clone size: many
CDR3 protein: CASRPQGANEQYF
CDR3 DNA: TGTGCCAGCAGACCACAGGGGGCCAACGAGCAGTACTTC

D gene: TRBD2
V gene: TRBV7-9
J gene: TRBJ2-1
clone size: many
CDR3 protein: CASSSLRLLADYNEQFF
CDR3 DNA: TGTGCCAGCAGTTCCCTTAGGTTACTAGCGGACTACAATGAGCAGTTCTTC

D gene: -
V gene: TRBV5-1
J gene: TRBJ1-1
clone size: many
CDR3 protein: CASSLWGDTEAFF
CDR3 DNA: TGCGCCAGCAGCCTTTGGGGGGACACTGAAGCTTTCTTT

D gene: -
V gene: TRBV5-6
J gene: TRBJ1-2
clone size: -
CDR3 protein: CASSLDITVGYTF
CDR3 DNA: TGTGCCAGCAGCTTGGATATCACAGTTGGCTACACCTTC